The source of this T cell receptor beta chain is a study of cytomegalovirus exposure and HLA in healthy donors (TCRdb year 2017). For context, the study as a whole: According to an earlier analysis of a few hundred of the donors, about 190 million T cells yielded approximately 120 million unique TCR beta sequences and about 300 Gb of sequence data. An early release covering around 630 HLA-typed donors comprised around 300 gigabases of sequencing data and 65 million to 100 million unique TCR sequences. The genetic ancestry cluster associated with self-reported Caucasian donors included over 65% of the roughly 360 genotyped donors. The aim of the study was to test whether cataloging public T cell receptors could identify signatures of past pathogen exposure. The study used immunosequencing to profile the T cell repertoires of several hundred subjects and linked those repertoires to cytomegalovirus serostatus. Besides the first cohort of under 700 subjects, a separate validation cohort made up of 90 to 150 different subjects was used. The study combined high-throughput TCR immunosequencing, statistical association of individual TCRs with disease status, and machine learning to predict cytomegalovirus infection status. In a later analysis, previously published TCR beta repertoires from 550 to 750 donors were re-analyzed and high-resolution HLA genotyping was added so that TCR occurrence patterns could be studied. In the later analysis, no new phenotypic data were used to find candidate immune exposures; instead, reliance was placed on TCR beta sequences and their occurrence across donors. An earlier analysis of around 580 of the donors used high-throughput TCR beta sequencing to judge whether each TCR beta V gene segment behaved as functional or pseudogenic. Donor age, sex, ethnicity and CMV serostatus were compiled alongside the repertoire data. Genome-wide SNP genotypes for about 60% of the roughly 670 donors were used in a later genetic analysis, which treated that subset as a discovery cohort. All discovery cohort repertoires had been generated on a single sequencing platform. HLA typing included class I and class II loci at four-digit resolution. The number of typed donors differed by locus: about 620-630 for A, B, C, DRB1 and DQB1; about 520 for DQA1; 606 for DPA1; and 450 to 480 for DPB1. Roughly five DR-DQ haplotypes were handled as single units for association and clustering because linkage in the cohort was strong. Among roughly 400 genotyped donors of the cohort, an average of about 240,000 unique TCR beta nucleotide sequences was sequenced per donor, of which roughly 18% were non-productive. Overall results and qualifications from the work: In a later genetic analysis, fewer N-insertions in productive TCRs were reported among donors in an Asian-associated ancestry cluster than the roughly 700-donor mean. A later genetic analysis associated a missense DCLRE1C variant with V-gene and J-gene trimming of TCR beta chains, and an independent cohort replicated the association. Because counts were too low, fewer than 20 rarely observed V segments, including chromosome 9 orphons, were excluded from the earlier analysis of some 540 of the donors. In a later analysis, TCR association rates were found to vary across HLA loci, with the most associated TCRs seen for DRB1 alleles and the fewest for HLA-C alleles. This cohort had only TCR beta chains sequenced, and the lack of alpha or paired-chain data limited which features could be detected. A later analysis associated 16,951 TCR beta sequences with specific HLA alleles at a false discovery rate of 0.05. According to a later analysis, parvovirus B19, influenza, CMV and Epstein-Barr virus appeared linked to several top co-occurrence clusters. A further reported finding was that TCR beta sequences accurately predicted the HLA-A and HLA-B alleles for most subjects in the first cohort. In both the original and validation cohorts, the classifier was reported to diagnose cytomegalovirus status with high specificity and sensitivity. CMV serostatus was the only immune exposure information available for the cohort. In vitro tests confirmed that a few of the cytomegalovirus-associated TCR beta chains recognize cytomegalovirus antigens. Most CMV-associated TCR beta chains appeared to be HLA-restricted in a later analysis, and the HLA associations seemed to be driven largely by CMV exposure. In a later analysis, HLA-associated TCR beta chains were found to be more clonally expanded and to have lower generation probabilities than equally common non-associated chains. Most TCR sequences were seen in very few donors, while some public TCRs were found in many individuals. In an earlier analysis of approximately 600 of the donors, most TCR beta V segments were observed in productive rearrangements about 87% or about 30% of the time, broadly matching IMGT annotations. Assigning TCR associations to individual alleles was difficult when HLA alleles, especially DR and DQ, strongly co-occurred. HLA typing was unavailable for some donors at each locus, so association tests used only the typed subset. A cluster of highly shared sequence variants was judged likely to be a technical artifact of the sequencing pipeline. A total of around 150 TCR beta chains were listed by the study as associated with cytomegalovirus. Sequencing depth was assumed to be roughly uniform across donors in the presence/absence analyses, though that assumption may not hold. Some IMGT-functional V segments, including TRBV6-2 and TRBV6-3, could not be told apart with the 87-base-pair reads, so those segments were excluded. It was suggested by the authors that the approach could potentially be generalized to other disease states and immunological phenotypes. Linkage disequilibrium might explain the correlated functional status among segregating V segments, but an unknown experimental factor could not be ruled out.

The cohort was made up of about 610 healthy bone marrow donors. All cohort members were sampled while nominally healthy, although unrecorded immune exposures were likely present. The donor was CMV seropositive and belonged to the group of more than 250 seropositive cohort members. Every donor gave a peripheral blood sample, and the peripheral blood mononuclear cells from that sample were used for TCR beta sequencing. The Qiagen DNeasy Blood Extraction Kit was used to extract genomic DNA from the blood cell samples. Germline trimming amounts to 3 bases on V and 0 bases on J, with 3 as the count of junction bases outside the gene matches. The CDR3 measures 15 amino acids from cysteine to phenylalanine. Only the CDR3 DNA is retained, 45 bases long and in frame from the first base. The germline V gene specifies SGDLS as CDR1 and YYNGEE as CDR2. Points on this clone: It lacks a known antigen. Per-base quality was not reported, and no clone a single base away is much larger than it.

The library was obtained by the immunoSEQ multiplex PCR assay. A mixture of 60 forward primers for TCR Vbeta segments and 13 reverse primers for TCR Jbeta segments was used in the multiplex PCR. Amplification of the CDR3 region of rearranged TCR beta genes was performed with a multiplex PCR assay on genomic DNA. The amplified TCR beta libraries were sequenced on the Illumina HiSeq System as 87-base-pair reads. Per the authors' processing: Across the 700 or so repertoires, a later analysis counted tens of millions of unique TCR beta chains, around 11 million of which were shared by at least two donors. A nearest-neighbor algorithm error-corrected the raw reads and collapsed the reads into unique sequences, merging closely related sequences to remove PCR and sequencing errors. To assign V, D and J gene segments, CDR3 sequences were aligned to IMGT reference sequences. For a sequence to be retained, a match of at least six nucleotides was required to both a V gene segment and a J gene segment. A rearrangement counted as productive if the CDR3 had no stop codons and remained in frame with V and J, and every other rearrangement counted as non-productive. CDR3 was defined by IMGT convention, running from the second conserved V-encoded cysteine to the conserved J-encoded phenylalanine. The earlier analysis of 587 of the donors excluded any sequence lacking an unambiguous match to a single V gene segment. In an earlier analysis of around 600 of the donors, V segments were called functional above 56.7% productive rearrangements and were called segregating when the between-donor standard deviation exceeded 5%. A statistical classification framework was built for diagnosing cytomegalovirus status from the catalog of TCR beta chain sequences. A later analysis assigned V and J genes by comparing TCR nucleotide sequences with IMGT/GENE-DB human TR gene sequences. In a later analysis, CDR3 sequences and most-parsimonious VDJ recombination scenarios were assigned using the TCRdist pipeline. In a later analysis, each TCR beta chain was defined by its CDR3 amino acid sequence together with its V-gene family, and reads without a unique V-gene family were excluded. In a later analysis, 450 to 600 highly shared, low-generation-probability nucleotide sequences were removed to address suspected cross-contamination and a sequencing artifact. In a later analysis, a clonal expansion index was calculated for each public chain from normalized within-repertoire ranks of inferred template counts. A later analysis computed generation probabilities with a VDJ recombination model fitted to out-of-frame rearrangements, and checked the results against IGoR. Hypergeometric tests were used in a later analysis to score TCR-TCR, TCR-HLA and TCR-CMV co-occurrence, with a repertoire-size bias correction applied to the TCR pairs. False discovery rates were estimated in a later analysis by permuting HLA or CMV assignments 20 times. In a later analysis, co-occurring TCRs were grouped using DBSCAN, with TCRdist sequence similarity added in when clustering inside HLA-allele-positive subsets. Co-occurrence clustering excluded repertoires with fewer than 30,000 or more than 120,000 public chains, plus five with anomalous nucleotide sharing. The immuneACCESS repertoire file appears here via TCRdb, limited to in-frame rearrangements. These files lack a portion of the clones; in checked studies, under half of the deficit traces to unresolved V genes, and the cause of the others is not known. For V, J and clone size, that table is used; D and trimming come from the DNA. The sample table shows roughly 110,000 clones, and roughly 70% are seen once. Less than 3% of the sample is held by the ten biggest clonotypes.

The sequencing sample was made of PBMCs. This chain joins TRBV9 to TRBJ2-3; 8 of the junction bases match TRBD2. This receptor was identified in a male donor in good health and CMV-seropositive. The CDR3 here reads CASSERGGSTDTQYF. The DNA sequence is as follows: TGTGCCAGCAGCGAACGGGGGGGGAGCACAGATACGCAGTATTTT.